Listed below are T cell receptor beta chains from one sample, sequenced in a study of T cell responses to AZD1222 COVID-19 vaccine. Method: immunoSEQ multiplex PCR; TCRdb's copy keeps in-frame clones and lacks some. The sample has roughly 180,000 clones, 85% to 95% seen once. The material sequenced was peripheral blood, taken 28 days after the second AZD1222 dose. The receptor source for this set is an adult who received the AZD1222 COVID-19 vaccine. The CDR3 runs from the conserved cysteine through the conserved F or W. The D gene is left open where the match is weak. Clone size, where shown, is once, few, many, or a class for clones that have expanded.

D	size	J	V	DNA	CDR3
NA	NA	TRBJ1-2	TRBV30	TGTGCCTGGAGCCCCACCCCGAGGGGTGGCTACACCTTC	CAWSPTPRGGYTF
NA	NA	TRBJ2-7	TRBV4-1	TGCGCCAGCAGGGTAGGGGCGGGGCGCTCCTACGAGCAGTACTTC	CASRVGAGRSYEQYF
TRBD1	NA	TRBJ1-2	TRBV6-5	TGTGCCAGCACCCCGACAGGGAGGTATGGCTACACCTTC	CASTPTGRYGYTF
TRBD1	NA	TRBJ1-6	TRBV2	TGTGCCAGCAGTTTACCGGGGACAGGGGCGGGTTATTCACCCCTCCACTTT	CASSLPGTGAGYSPLHF
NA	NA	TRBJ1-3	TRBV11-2	TGTGCCAGCAGCTCCGGGGACGCCACCATATATTTT	CASSSGDATIYF
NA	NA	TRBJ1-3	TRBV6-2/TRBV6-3	TGTGCCAGCAGTAGACCATACCGGGACACTGGAAACACCATATATTTT	CASSRPYRDTGNTIYF
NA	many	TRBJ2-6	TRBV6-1	TGTGCCAGCAGTGAACGCAGCTCTGGGGCCAACGTCCTGACTTTC	CASSERSSGANVLTF
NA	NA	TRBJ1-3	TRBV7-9	TGTGCCAGCAGCTCGACATCGACGGCTGGAAACACCATATATTTT	CASSSTSTAGNTIYF
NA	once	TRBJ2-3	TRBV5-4	TGTGCCAGCAGCGGGAAGGGTGGCGGATCCACAGATACGCAGTATTTT	CASSGKGGGSTDTQYF
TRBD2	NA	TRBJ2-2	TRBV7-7	TGTGCCAGCAGCGCAACTAGCGGGGTGGCCGGGGAGCTGTTTTTT	CASSATSGVAGELFF
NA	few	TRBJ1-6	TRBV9	TGTGCCAGCAGCGCCACGACCACACTGTCACCCCTCCACTTT	CASSATTTLSPLHF
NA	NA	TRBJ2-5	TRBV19	TGTGCCAGTAGTGAACAAGAGACCCAGTACTTC	CASSEQETQYF
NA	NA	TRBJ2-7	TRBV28	TGTGCCAGCAGGGATCGACAGAAGAGGGACTCCTACGAGCAGTACTTC	CASRDRQKRDSYEQYF
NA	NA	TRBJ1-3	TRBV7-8	TGTGCCAGCAGCTTAGGACGGCTCCCCTCTGGAAACACCATATATTTT	CASSLGRLPSGNTIYF
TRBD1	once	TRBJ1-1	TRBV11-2	TGTGCCAGCAGCTTATTGACACCGGGACAGCCGAACACTGAAGCTTTCTTT	CASSLLTPGQPNTEAFF
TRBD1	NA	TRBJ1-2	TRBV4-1	TGCGCCAGCAGCCAAGTTTCATACAGGGGGTATGGCTACACCTTC	CASSQVSYRGYGYTF
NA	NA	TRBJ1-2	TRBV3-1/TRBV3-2	TGTGCCAGCAGCCAAGGTGGAGGCTCTAGAGGCTACACCTTC	CASSQGGGSRGYTF
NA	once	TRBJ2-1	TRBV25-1	TGTGCCAGCAGTGAATACATAGACCCCTACAATGAGCAGTTCTTC	CASSEYIDPYNEQFF
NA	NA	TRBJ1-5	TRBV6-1	TGTGCCAGCAGTGAATACTATGAGCCCCAGCATTTT	CASSEYYEPQHF
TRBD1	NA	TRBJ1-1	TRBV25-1	TGTGCCAGCACCCGGGACAGAACCCGCGCTGAAGCTTTCTTT	CASTRDRTRAEAFF
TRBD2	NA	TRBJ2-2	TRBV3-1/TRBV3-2	TGTGCCAGCAGCCAAGTGGCGGGCGGGGGGCGCACCGGGGAGCTGTTTTTT	CASSQVAGGGRTGELFF
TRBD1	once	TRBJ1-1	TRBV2	TGTGCCAGCAGGGAGGGACAGGGGGCCACTGAAGCTTTCTTT	CASREGQGATEAFF
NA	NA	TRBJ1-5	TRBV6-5	TGTGCCAGCAGCCCGAGGGTCGGCAATCAGCCCCAGCATTTT	CASSPRVGNQPQHF
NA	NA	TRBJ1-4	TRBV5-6	TGTGCCAGCAGCTTGGGACCCGTGGAAAAACTGTTTTTT	CASSLGPVEKLFF
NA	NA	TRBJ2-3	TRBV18	TGTGCCAGCTCACCACAGACAGATACGCAGTATTTT	CASSPQTDTQYF
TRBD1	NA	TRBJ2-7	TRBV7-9	TGTGCCAGCAGCCCAGGGGGCGACGAGCAGTACTTC	CASSPGGDEQYF
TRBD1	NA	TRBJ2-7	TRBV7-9	TGTGCCAGCAGCCTGAGGGGACTCGGACAGGGGGCCTACGAGCAGTACTTC	CASSLRGLGQGAYEQYF
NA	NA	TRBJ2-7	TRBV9	TGTGCCAGCAGCGTTGGGGTTTCCTACGAGCAGTACTTC	CASSVGVSYEQYF
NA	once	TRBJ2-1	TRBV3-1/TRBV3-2	TGTGCCAGCAGCCAAGATCAGGGGACGGTGCAGTTCTTC	CASSQDQGTVQFF
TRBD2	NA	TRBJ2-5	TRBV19	TGTGCCAGTAGTATGGGTTCCAGCGGGAGTAAAGAGACCCAGTACTTC	CASSMGSSGSKETQYF
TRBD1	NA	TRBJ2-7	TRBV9	TGTGCCAGCAGCCCAGCGTCGTCAGGGGGCGAGCAGTACTTC	CASSPASSGGEQYF
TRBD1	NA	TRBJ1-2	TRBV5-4	TGTGCCAGCAGCTCTTACCCCGGACAGGGGGAATATGGCTACACCTTC	CASSSYPGQGEYGYTF
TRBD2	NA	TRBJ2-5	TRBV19	TGTGCCAGTAGTAAAGCGGGGGTACAAGAGACCCAGTACTTC	CASSKAGVQETQYF
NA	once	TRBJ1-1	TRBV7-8	TGTGCCAGCAGCTTACCCTTTGGAGGGGAGAACACTGAAGCTTTCTTT	CASSLPFGGENTEAFF
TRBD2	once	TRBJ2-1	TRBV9	TGTGCCAGCAGCACCCGACTAGCGGGATCCTACAATGAGCAGTTCTTC	CASSTRLAGSYNEQFF
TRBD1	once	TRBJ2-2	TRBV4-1	TGCGCCAGCAGCCAACGGACAGGGGGGAACACCGGGGAGCTGTTTTTT	CASSQRTGGNTGELFF
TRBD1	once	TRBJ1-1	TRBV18	TGTGCCAGCTCCGTGGACAGGGGTCTCACTGAAGCTTTCTTT	CASSVDRGLTEAFF
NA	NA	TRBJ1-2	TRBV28	TGTGCCAGCAGTTTTACAGCAGGGAGGAATGGCTACACCTTC	CASSFTAGRNGYTF
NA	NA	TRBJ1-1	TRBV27	TGTGCCAGCGTAAGGAGGGGGAGCACTGAAGCTTTCTTT	CASVRRGSTEAFF
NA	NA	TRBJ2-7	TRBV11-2	TGTGCCAGCAGACCATATTCTCGAGGGGAGACGAACTCCTACGAGCAGTACTTC	CASRPYSRGETNSYEQYF
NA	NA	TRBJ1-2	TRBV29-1	TGCAGCGTTCATGGGGGACCCGAGGGTATCTATGGCTACACCTTC	CSVHGGPEGIYGYTF
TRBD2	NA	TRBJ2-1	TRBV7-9	TGTGCCAGCAGCTTAGAGAGCGGGGGGAGGAATGAGCAGTTCTTC	CASSLESGGRNEQFF
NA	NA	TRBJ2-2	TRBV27	TGTGCCAGCAGTTTCGGGTCGAACACCGGGGAGCTGTTTTTT	CASSFGSNTGELFF
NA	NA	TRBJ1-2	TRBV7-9	TGTGCCAGCAATTCCATCGCTAACTATGGCTACACCTTC	CASNSIANYGYTF
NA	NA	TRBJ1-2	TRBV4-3	TGCGCCAGCAGCCAAACGACAGGACCCTATGGCTACACCTTC	CASSQTTGPYGYTF
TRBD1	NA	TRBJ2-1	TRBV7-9	TGTGCCAGCAGCCGGGGGGACAGGGTCAACAATGAGCAGTTCTTC	CASSRGDRVNNEQFF
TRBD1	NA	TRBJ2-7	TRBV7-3	TGTGCCAGCAGCTTAGAAGGGACAGGGTACCACGAGCAGTACTTC	CASSLEGTGYHEQYF
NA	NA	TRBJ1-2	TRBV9	TGTGCCAGCAGCGTAGAGGGGAGGGTCCTAAACTATGGCTACACCTTC	CASSVEGRVLNYGYTF
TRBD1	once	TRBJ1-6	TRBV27	TGTGCCAGTGGGACAGGGGGATCCTATAATTCACCCCTCCACTTT	CASGTGGSYNSPLHF
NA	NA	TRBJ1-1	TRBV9	TGTGCCAGCAGCGTATGCTATGAACAGGGATGTGAAGCTTTCTTT	CASSVCYEQGCEAFF
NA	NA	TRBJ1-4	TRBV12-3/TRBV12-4	TGTGCCAGCAGTTTACAGGGGTCCAAACTGTTTTTT	CASSLQGSKLFF
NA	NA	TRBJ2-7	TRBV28	TGTGCCAGCAGCTTCAGGGGCCTCTACGAGCAGTACTTC	CASSFRGLYEQYF
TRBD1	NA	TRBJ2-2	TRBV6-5	TGTGCCAGCAGGGGACAGGTCGCGAACACCGGGGAGCTGTTTTTT	CASRGQVANTGELFF
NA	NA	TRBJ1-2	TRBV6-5	TGTGCCAGCAGTCCCCCAGGCGACTATGGCTACACCTTC	CASSPPGDYGYTF
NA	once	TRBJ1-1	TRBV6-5	TGTGCCAGCAGTTACTCGAAGTGGGGGCGCACTGAAGCTTTCTTT	CASSYSKWGRTEAFF
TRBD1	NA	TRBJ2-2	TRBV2	TGTGCCAGCAGTCCTCGACAGGGGCCCACCGGGGAGCTGTTTTTT	CASSPRQGPTGELFF
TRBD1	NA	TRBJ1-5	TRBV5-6	TGTGCCAGCAGCTTTCTCGACAGGGCCCTTAATCAGCCCCAGCATTTT	CASSFLDRALNQPQHF